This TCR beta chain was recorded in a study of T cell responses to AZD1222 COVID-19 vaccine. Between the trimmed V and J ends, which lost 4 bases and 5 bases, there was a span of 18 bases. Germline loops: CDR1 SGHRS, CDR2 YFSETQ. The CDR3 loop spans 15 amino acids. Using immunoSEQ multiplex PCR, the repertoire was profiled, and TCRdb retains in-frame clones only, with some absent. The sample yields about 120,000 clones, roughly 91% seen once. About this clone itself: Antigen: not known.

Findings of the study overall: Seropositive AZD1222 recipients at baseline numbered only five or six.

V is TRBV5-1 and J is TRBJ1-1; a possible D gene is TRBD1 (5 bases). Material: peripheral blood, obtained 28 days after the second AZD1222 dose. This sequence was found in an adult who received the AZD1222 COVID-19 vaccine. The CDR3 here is CASSLSPGTDTEAFF. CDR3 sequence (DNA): TGCGCCAGCAGCCTCTCCCCAGGGACCGATACTGAAGCTTTCTTT.